Following are 17 T cell receptor beta chains from one sample sequenced in a study of cytomegalovirus exposure and HLA in healthy donors. Amplification used 60 Vbeta primers and 13 Jbeta primers. The table came from immunoSEQ multiplex PCR; TCRdb's copy has only in-frame clones and leaves some out. The sample holds approximately 170,000 clones, roughly 79% seen once. Source material: PBMCs. All receptors come from a woman aged 25 to 45 in good health and CMV-seropositive.

The chain couples TRBV7-2 to TRBJ1-4; D ambiguous. The CDR3 is 12 amino acids. The germline CDR1 and CDR2 sequences are SGHTA and FQGNSA. V was cut by 5 bases and J by 6 bases, with 7 bases left in between. The CDR3 DNA sequence: TGTGCCAGCAGCCGATCGGATGAAAAACTGTTTTTT. This sequence encodes CASSRSDEKLFF. Full variable domain (missing parts from reference TRBV7-2 and TRBJ1-4): GAGVSQSPSNKVTEKGKDVELRCDPISGHTALYWYRQSLGQGLEFLIYFQGNSAPDKSGLPSDRFSAERTGGSVSTLTIQRTQQEDSAVYLCASSRSDEKLFFGSGTQLSVL.

This clone came up a few times. The V and J genes are TRBV10-3 and TRBJ2-2; possible D gene TRBD1, 6 bases. Trimming stripped 4 bases from V and 3 bases from J, with 15 bases between. Germline values: CDR1 ENHRY, CDR2 SYGVKD. The CDR3 is 16 residues long. CDR3 protein: CAISGSQGVDTGELFF. The DNA for the CDR3 is TGTGCCATCAGTGGTTCACAGGGAGTGGACACCGGGGAGCTGTTTTTT.

The V gene is TRBV5-6, the J gene TRBJ1-1, with D perhaps matching TRBD1 (6 bases). The CDR3 is 15 amino acids. The germline V gene encodes CDR1 SGHDT and CDR2 YYEEEE. The V gene lost 2 bases and the J gene lost 1 base, with 12 bases spanning the gap. DNA of the CDR3: TGTGCCAGCAGCTTTCGGACAGTGGGGAACACTGAAGCTTTCTTT. Its protein is CASSFRTVGNTEAFF.

This rearrangement joins TRBV19 to TRBJ2-7, with 7 bases identical to TRBD1. The germline CDR1 and CDR2 sequences are LNHDA and SQIVND (reference sequence). The CDR3 extends over 14 amino acids. V shed 4 bases, J shed 4 bases, and the junction held 7 bases outside the gene matches. The CDR3, as DNA: TGTGCCAGTAGTAGGGACCCCAGGGGGTACGAGCAGTACTTC. Translation: CASSRDPRGYEQYF.

The J gene is TRBJ1-1, the V gene TRBV28; a weak D match, TRBD1 (6 bases). This CDR3 is built from 11 residues. CDR1 and CDR2 (germline): MDHEN, SYDVKM. V lost 10 bases and J 11 bases, leaving 17 bases between the germline ends. The CDR3 loop is CAIRGHREAFF. The CDR3 DNA sequence: TGTGCCATCCGAGGTCACAGGGAGGCTTTCTTT.

Comment on this clone: Other DNA sequences in the sample encode the same CDR3. J is TRBJ2-3 and V is TRBV9, with 10 bases aligning to TRBD2. Germline V lookup: CDR1 SGDLS, CDR2 YYNGEE. J lost 0 bases, V lost 1 base, and 5 bases had no gene match. This CDR3 comprises 17 residues. CDR3 DNA sequence: TGTGCCAGCAGCGTACGCAGCGGGGGGGCTAGCACAGATACGCAGTATTTT. Encoded protein: CASSVRSGGASTDTQYF.

The chain uses TRBV5-5 and TRBJ2-1, with 7 bases lining up with TRBD1. Looked up from germline, CDR1 is SGHKS and CDR2 is YYEKEE (reference sequence). The CDR3 runs to 15 residues. V lost 0 bases to trimming and J lost 12 bases; unmatched junction nucleotides: 12. The CDR3: CASSLAILTGAPQFF. Here the CDR3 DNA reads TGTGCCAGCAGCTTGGCTATACTCACAGGGGCACCGCAGTTCTTC.

The genes are TRBV11-2 and TRBJ1-1, with TRBD1 identical over 10 bases. Germline V gene sequence: CDR1 SGHAT, CDR2 FQNNGV. The CDR3 loop spans 15 amino acids. V lost 5 bases, J lost 4 bases, and 7 bases stayed unmatched. For the CDR3, the DNA is TGTGCCAGCAGCCCCCGGGACAGGGGAGGCACTGAAGCTTTCTTT. As protein: CASSPRDRGGTEAFF.

The chain combines TRBV18 with TRBJ1-2, with TRBD1 identical over 7 bases. Germline lookup yields CDR1 KGHSH and CDR2 LQKENI. Unmatched junction bases numbered 12, after V lost 4 bases and J lost 7 bases. The CDR3 totals 15 residues. The CDR3 nucleotides are TGTGCCAGCTCACTCCTTTTGGGGACAGCAGTTGGCTACACCTTC. This sequence encodes CASSLLLGTAVGYTF.

This clone came up once. For the CDR3, the DNA is TGTGCCAGCAGTCGACAGGGGCCCTATGGCTACACCTTC. Translation gives CASSRQGPYGYTF. The V gene is TRBV6-1, the J gene TRBJ1-2; 8 bases fit TRBD1. V lost 5 bases to trimming and J lost 4 bases; unmatched junction nucleotides: 3. Germline loops: CDR1 MNHNS, CDR2 SASEGT. This CDR3 comprises 13 residues.

This clone occurred a few times. V usage is TRBV2 and J usage is TRBJ1-2; 11 bases fit TRBD1. The germline gives CDR1 SNHLY, CDR2 FYNNEI. This CDR3 comprises 16 residues. V was pared by 7 bases and J by 2 bases, with 9 bases of the junction left unmatched. The CDR3 sequence is CASTLDRGRGNYGYTF. As DNA, the CDR3 is TGTGCCAGCACCCTGGACAGGGGGCGCGGGAACTATGGCTACACCTTC. Full variable domain (rest looked up from reference TRBV2 and TRBJ1-2): EPEVTQTPSHQVTQMGQEVILRCVPISNHLYFYWYRQILGQKVEFLVSFYNNEISEKSEIFDDQFSVERPDGSNFTLKIRSTKLEDSAMYFCASTLDRGRGNYGYTFGSGTRLTVV.

The V and J genes are TRBV27 and TRBJ2-7, with D tentatively TRBD1 (7 bases). V was trimmed by 3 bases and J by 2 bases, leaving 20 bases between them. The CDR3 covers 17 residues. The germline V gene encodes CDR1 MNHEY and CDR2 SMNVEV (reference sequence). The CDR3 bases are TGTGCCAGCAGTTTTTACTTAGCGGCCAGGGGGGCCTACGAGCAGTACTTC. Translated, it gives CASSFYLAARGAYEQYF.

The chain has TRBV15 and TRBJ2-5; 14 bases are a match to TRBD2. Germline V CDR1 and CDR2: LNHNV, YYDKDF (reference sequence). The CDR3 sequence is 18 residues long. V lost 1 base, J lost 5 bases, and 9 bases stayed unmatched. The CDR3 loop reads CATSRGRLAGGREETQYF. Written as DNA, the CDR3 is TGTGCCACCAGCAGAGGGAGACTAGCGGGGGGGCGGGAGGAGACCCAGTACTTC.

The genes are TRBV19 and TRBJ2-7, with TRBD2 identical over 9 bases. CDR3 length equals 14 residues. Unmatched junction bases numbered 9, after V lost 6 bases and J lost 6 bases. From germline, CDR1 is LNHDA and CDR2 SQIVND (reference sequence). CDR3 amino acids: CASRTGLATGEQYF. In DNA form, the CDR3 reads TGTGCCAGTAGGACGGGACTAGCTACGGGCGAGCAGTACTTC.

The chain employs TRBV5-8 and TRBJ1-2, with 8 bases fitting TRBD1. This CDR3 is built from 15 residues. Germline V gene sequence: CDR1 SGHTS, CDR2 YDEGEE. Trimming cost V 3 bases and J 3 bases; bases outside gene matches: 7. The CDR3 protein is CASSSHGQGDYGYTF. The CDR3 DNA is TGTGCCAGCAGCTCACATGGACAGGGTGACTATGGCTACACCTTC.

This chain joins TRBV6-6 and TRBJ1-3; possibly TRBD1 for D (6 bases). Germline assignment: CDR1 MNHNY and CDR2 SVGAGI (reference sequence). The V end lost 4 bases, the J end lost 0 bases, and 7 bases lay between the germline ends. This CDR3 is 14 amino acids long. CDR3 bases: TGTGCCAGCAGTTGGACAGTCTCTGGAAACACCATATATTTT. It translates to CASSWTVSGNTIYF.

This clone was detected only once. This chain connects TRBV28 to TRBJ2-1, with 7 bases fitting TRBD1. Looked up from germline, CDR1 is MDHEN and CDR2 is SYDVKM. V lost 4 bases, J lost 13 bases, and 7 bases stayed unmatched. The CDR3 sequence is 12 residues long. The CDR3 loop reads CASSSRTGPQFF. Written as DNA, the CDR3 is TGTGCCAGCAGTTCTCGGACAGGTCCACAGTTCTTC.